The 27 T cell receptor beta chains given below trace back to one sample, sequenced in a study of identical twins. TCRdb passed the 5' RACE reads through MiXCR, listing each CDR3 protein once. The sample gives some 460,000 distinct CDR3 sequences, 12% to 15% of which show up once; roughly 0.56% is in the top ten. These records were also assigned to another study, of yellow fever vaccine responses in identical twins.

Sequencing was performed on CD4+ T cells sorted from blood. The receptors stem from a woman between 18 and 29 years old in good health.

The rearrangement links TRBV20-1 to TRBJ2-1; D ambiguous. CDR3 length: 12 residues. CDR1 and CDR2 (germline): DFQATT, SNEGSKA (reference sequence). Trimming took off 5 bases at V and 6 bases at J, with 11 bases between the two ends. The CDR3 here is CSALVPPNEQFF. In nucleotides, the CDR3 is TGCAGTGCTCTGGTGCCCCCCAATGAGCAGTTCTTC.

In its sample, this clonotype was seen a few times. The chain links TRBV5-1 to TRBJ2-7; D might be TRBD2 (5 bases). Germline loops: CDR1 SGHRS, CDR2 YFSETQ. There are 15 residues in the CDR3. With 5 bases removed from V and 0 bases from J, the gap between germline ends came to 15 bases. CDR3 sequence reads: CASSTSGASSYEQYF. CDR3 in DNA: TGCGCCAGCAGTACGAGCGGAGCCAGCTCCTACGAGCAGTACTTC.

This clonotype has ten or more counts. This chain uses TRBV4-2 with TRBJ2-7, with unresolved D. Trimming removed 2 bases at V and 2 bases at J, with 13 bases between. Germline V CDR1 and CDR2: LGHNA, YNFKEQ. The CDR3 is 15 amino acids. The CDR3 nucleotides are TGTGCCAGCAGCCAATCTCCGAACTCCGCCTACGAGCAGTACTTC. Protein sequence: CASSQSPNSAYEQYF.

This clonotype showed up just a few times. This rearrangement joins TRBV4-2 to TRBJ1-1; tentatively, D is TRBD1 (5 bases). Germline V CDR1 and CDR2: LGHNA, YNFKEQ. V gave up 1 base and J gave up 11 bases, with 20 bases separating them. The CDR3 loop spans 15 amino acids. This CDR3 reads CASSQANLGPNGAFF. In DNA form, the CDR3 reads TGTGCCAGCAGCCAAGCCAATTTGGGGCCTAACGGGGCTTTCTTT.

CDR3 coding DNA: TGTGCCAGCAGCTTGCGTAGGACAGCCATTACAAACACCGGGGAGCTGTTTTTT. This encodes CASSLRRTAITNTGELFF. The V gene is TRBV11-1, the J gene TRBJ2-2, with D possibly matching TRBD1 (6 bases). From germline, CDR1 is SGHAT and CDR2 FQDESV (reference sequence). The CDR3 extends over 18 amino acids. V was clipped by 3 bases and J by 2 bases, with 19 bases between them.

This clonotype showed up just a few times. The chain carries TRBV14 and TRBJ1-6, with 8 bases matching TRBD1. Germline CDR1 reads SGHDN; CDR2 reads FVKESK. CDR3 size: 15 residues. The ends lost 1 base at V and 7 bases at J; junction bases unmatched: 3. For the CDR3, the DNA is TGTGCCAGCAGCCAAGGGAGACAGGGGAATTCACCCCTCCACTTT. Translating it yields CASSQGRQGNSPLHF.

This clonotype was detected only a few times. This chain joins TRBV15 and TRBJ2-1; 8 bases match TRBD1. The junction had 7 bases not matched to a gene; V was cut back by 0 bases and J by 6 bases. This CDR3 contains 16 residues. The germline V gene encodes CDR1 LNHNV and CDR2 YYDKDF (reference sequence). The CDR3 loop is CATSREFRGQTNEQFF. CDR3 DNA: TGTGCCACCAGCAGAGAGTTCAGGGGGCAGACCAATGAGCAGTTCTTC.

This clonotype was seen ten or more times. The chain carries TRBV4-3 and TRBJ1-6; D is uncertain. The CDR3 is made up of 14 amino acids. Trimming stripped 0 bases from V and 10 bases from J, with 10 bases between. Germline CDR1 reads LGHNA; CDR2 reads YSLEER. CDR3 in DNA: TGCGCCAGCAGCCAAGAAAGATTGGGGTCACCCCTCCACTTT. Amino acid sequence: CASSQERLGSPLHF.

The CDR3 nucleotides read TGTGCCACCAGCAGTATCCGTAGAACTAGGGGTGTGAACACCGGGGAGCTGTTTTTT. Residues: CATSSIRRTRGVNTGELFF. This chain joins TRBV15 and TRBJ2-2; perhaps D is TRBD1 or TRBD2 (5 bases each). The CDR3 loop spans 19 amino acids. The germline CDR1 and CDR2 sequences are LNHNV and YYDKDF (reference sequence). The ends were cut back, 3 bases at V and 1 base at J, with 21 bases in the middle.

J is TRBJ2-7 and V is TRBV6-5; TRBD2 aligns across 9 bases. CDR1 is MNHEY and CDR2 is SVGAGI in the germline V gene. CDR3 length equals 15 residues. J lost 6 bases, V lost 0 bases, and 6 bases had no gene match. CDR3 in amino acids: CASSYSLAGLPEQYF. The CDR3 coding sequence is TGTGCCAGCAGTTACTCGCTAGCGGGACTCCCCGAGCAGTACTTC.

This clonotype was found once. Sequence at one end of the junction differs from germline and may be a read error. The chain couples TRBV13 to TRBJ2-5; 10 bases agree with TRBD2. Germline lookup yields CDR1 PRHDT and CDR2 FYEKMQ (reference sequence). CDR3 length: 18 residues. The CDR3 loop is CTSSTRLAGELKQETQYF. CDR3 sequence (DNA): TGTACCAGCAGTACGCGCCTAGCGGGGGAACTAAAGCAAGAGACCCAGTACTTC.

This clonotype occurred a few times. The chain couples TRBV30 to TRBJ2-4; no clear D. The CDR3 has 12 residues. Germline assignment: CDR1 GTSNPN and CDR2 SVGIG (reference sequence). V was clipped by 2 bases and J by 14 bases, with 16 bases between them. The CDR3: CAWSRPPGVKYF. The CDR3 nucleotides read TGTGCCTGGAGTCGACCTCCGGGCGTTAAGTACTTC.

This chain connects TRBV10-3 to TRBJ1-4, with a weak D call TRBD1 (5 bases). The CDR3 is 13 amino acids. Germline V lookup: CDR1 ENHRY, CDR2 SYGVKD. V was shortened by 8 bases and J by 12 bases, with 19 bases between the two germline ends. The CDR3 region has the DNA TGTGCCATCGGGATATTGCTGGGGGAAGAACTGTTTTTT. Protein: CAIGILLGEELFF.

V usage is TRBV18 and J usage is TRBJ2-7, with D maybe TRBD1 (5 bases). V lost 3 bases to trimming and J lost 3 bases, with 12 bases between them. CDR1 is KGHSH, CDR2 LQKENI, per germline. This CDR3 is built from 14 residues. The CDR3 is CASSPTTASYEQYF. CDR3 nucleotides: TGTGCCAGCTCACCTACGACAGCGAGCTACGAGCAGTACTTC. Based on the CDR3 plus reference TRBV18 and TRBJ2-7, the full variable domain is NAGVMQNPRHLVRRRGQEARLRCSPMKGHSHVYWYRQLPEEGLKFMVYLQKENIIDESGMPKERFSAEFPKEGPSILRIQQVVRGDSAAYFCASSPTTASYEQYFGPGTRLTVT.

In this sample, this clonotype turned up many times. The chain joins TRBV27 to TRBJ2-7; D gene ambiguous. The length of the CDR3 is 11 residues. Germline loops: CDR1 MNHEY, CDR2 SMNVEV (reference sequence). The V end lost 6 bases, the J end lost 4 bases, and 7 bases lay between the germline ends. This chain's CDR3 is CASREKYEQYF. CDR3 in DNA: TGTGCCAGCAGGGAAAAATACGAGCAGTACTTC.

V is TRBV5-1 and J is TRBJ2-1; 7 nucleotides agree with TRBD2. This CDR3 has 15 residues. V lost 4 bases and J lost 6; bases outside the gene matches: 10. Germline V gene sequence: CDR1 SGHRS, CDR2 YFSETQ. DNA for the CDR3: TGCGCCAGCAGCACGGCTAGCGGCCCCTTCAATGAGCAGTTCTTC. Amino acids: CASSTASGPFNEQFF.

The rearrangement links TRBV7-8 to TRBJ2-3, with no clear D. V lost 4 bases and J lost 9, with 11 bases in between. This CDR3 comprises 12 residues. From germline, CDR1 is SGHVS and CDR2 FQNEAQ. CDR3 region: CASSSPQKTQYF. CDR3 coding DNA: TGTGCCAGCAGCTCCCCACAGAAGACGCAGTATTTT.

This clonotype was counted a few times. CDR3: CASSSETRHTQYF. The CDR3 bases are TGTGCCAGCAGCTCAGAGACTAGACATACGCAGTATTTT. J is TRBJ2-3 and V is TRBV7-6; D is perhaps TRBD2 (6 bases). Between the trimmed V and J ends, which lost 4 bases and 7 bases, there was a span of 12 bases. CDR1 and CDR2 (germline): SGHVS, FNYEAQ. The CDR3 covers 13 residues.

The CDR3 coding sequence is TGCGCCAGCAGCTCCTATAGCGGGGGGGCCAATGAGCAGTTCTTC. Its protein product is CASSSYSGGANEQFF. V usage is TRBV5-1 and J usage is TRBJ2-1; the match to TRBD2 covers 11 bases. CDR1 is SGHRS, CDR2 YFSETQ, per germline. The junction had 5 bases not matched to a gene; V was cut back by 3 bases and J by 6 bases. The CDR3 extends over 15 amino acids. Full variable domain (remainder filled in from reference TRBV5-1 and TRBJ2-1): KAGVTQTPRYLIKTRGQQVTLSCSPISGHRSVSWYQQTPGQGLQFLFEYFSETQRNKGNFPGRFSGRQFSNSRSEMNVSTLELGDSALYLCASSSYSGGANEQFFGPGTRLTVL.

The gene calls are TRBV6-2 or TRBV6-3 and TRBJ2-4, with D possibly being TRBD2 (6 bases). The CDR3 consists of 13 residues. Germline values: CDR1 MNHEY, CDR2 SVGEGT. V was shortened by 6 bases and J by 7 bases, with 13 bases between the two germline ends. CDR3 sequence: CASRGSTSNIQYF. CDR3 bases: TGTGCCAGCAGGGGATCCACTAGCAACATTCAGTACTTC.

The chain has TRBV27 and TRBJ2-7; D remains unclear. V dropped 5 bases and J dropped 2 bases, with 22 bases sitting between them. This CDR3 spans 17 amino acids. The germline V gene has CDR1 MNHEY and CDR2 SMNVEV (reference sequence). CDR3 protein: CASSKRPIAARPYEQYF. CDR3 nucleotides: TGTGCCAGCAGTAAGCGCCCGATAGCAGCCCGACCCTACGAGCAGTACTTC.

The chain is built from TRBV11-1 and TRBJ2-4, with 8 bases that match TRBD2. CDR3 size: 18 residues. J gave up 3 bases and V 5 bases, and 15 bases lay outside the gene matches. Germline CDR1 is SGHAT and CDR2 is FQDESV (reference sequence). This CDR3 is CASSPPSSGGTFKNIQYF. The CDR3 region has the DNA TGTGCCAGCAGCCCCCCTTCATCGGGAGGGACCTTCAAAAACATTCAGTACTTC.

This clonotype was recorded a few times. The chain employs TRBV4-1 and TRBJ2-7, with 8 bases matching TRBD1. In germline, CDR1 is MGHRA, CDR2 YSYEKL. J gave up 3 bases and V 1 base, and 8 bases lay outside the gene matches. The CDR3 totals 16 residues. CDR3 sequence (DNA): TGCGCCAGCAGCCAAGGGGCACAGGGGGGCCGCTACGAGCAGTACTTC. Its protein is CASSQGAQGGRYEQYF.

This clonotype showed up just a few times. The chain has TRBV10-1 and TRBJ2-1, with TRBD1 matching over 9 bases. This CDR3 spans 15 amino acids. From germline, CDR1 is WNHNN and CDR2 SYGVQD (reference sequence). V gave up 3 bases and J gave up 8 bases; unmatched junction bases: 8. CDR3 DNA sequence: TGCGCCAGCAGTGACAGACAGGGGGGCAGCGATGAGCAGTTCTTC. Protein product: CASSDRQGGSDEQFF.

The chain links TRBV18 to TRBJ2-2; D unresolved. The CDR3 length is 17 residues. V shed 2 bases and J shed 2 bases, with 15 bases lying between them. CDR1 is KGHSH, CDR2 LQKENI, per germline. CDR3: CASSPISYRINTGELFF. The CDR3 DNA is TGTGCCAGCTCACCAATTTCATACAGAATAAACACCGGGGAGCTGTTTTTT.

This clonotype has only a few counts. The chain joins TRBV12-3 or TRBV12-4 to TRBJ2-1; D ambiguous. CDR3 length: 13 residues. Trimming removed 3 bases at V and 5 bases at J, with 8 bases between. CDR3 sequence reads: CASSFLGNNEQFF. The CDR3 coding sequence is TGTGCCAGCAGTTTTCTAGGGAACAATGAGCAGTTCTTC.

This rearrangement joins TRBV20-1 to TRBJ2-1; 9 bases fit TRBD2. The CDR3 covers 14 residues. Per the germline V gene, CDR1 is DFQATT and CDR2 is SNEGSKA (reference sequence). V shed 0 bases, J shed 6 bases, and the junction held 3 bases outside the gene matches. The CDR3 DNA sequence: TGCAGTGCTAGAGAGTCTAGCGGGGCCAATGAGCAGTTCTTC. It is translated as CSARESSGANEQFF.